This T cell receptor beta chain stems from a study of T cells in women clearing cervical HPV infection. On the study more broadly: For cases, blood was sampled a median about 140 days after lesion detection, interquartile range about 80 to 220 days.

Note on this clone: The read ends 3 residues shy of where the CDR3 ends; the end is completed using the germline J gene.

Only in-frame clones appear in the TCRdb table, and some are missing; sequencing was by immunoSEQ multiplex PCR. The table counts 25,000 to 35,000 clones; more than 4% lies in the top ten. Per germline, CDR1 DFQATT and CDR2 SNEGSKA (reference sequence). V was pared by 0 bases and J by 4 bases, with 12 bases of the junction left unmatched. The CDR3 is made up of 17 amino acids. The source of this sequence is a woman aged 18-69 years with a cervical HPV16 infection that either progressed to CIN3+ or cleared (not recorded which). Sequencing was performed on blood buffy coat. The V call is TRBV20-1, the J call TRBJ1-3; 7 bases agree with TRBD1. The CDR3 bases that were read are TGCAGTGCTAGAGAGCCCCCGACAGGGCCATCCGGAAACACC. Amino acid sequence: CSAREPPTGPSGNT. The entire CDR3 protein is CSAREPPTGPSGNTIYF.